This T cell receptor beta chain was profiled in a study of T-cell reconstitution after alpha-beta-depleted transplantation in children. Preparation of the TCRbeta library involved a method that used unique molecular identifiers. TCRdb reanalysed the PCR reads using MiXCR and keeps one entry per CDR3 protein. The top ten clones hold about 14% of a sample with hundreds of thousands of distinct CDR3 sequences, roughly 23% of them seen once. The germline V gene encodes CDR1 DFQATT and CDR2 SNEGSKA (reference sequence). The V gene lost 5 bases and the J gene lost 6 bases, with 9 bases spanning the gap. The CDR3 runs to 11 residues. This clonotype has only a few counts.

The chain has TRBV20-1 and TRBJ2-3; no reliable D call. The clonotype comes from a boy younger than two who had a stem cell transplant for acute myeloid leukemia, so the T cells may come from the graft donor. Sequencing was performed on PBMCs, mostly from graft donor cells, taken 360 days after TCRalphabeta/CD19-depleted stem cell transplant. CDR3 protein: CSAPIEDTQYF. Here the CDR3 DNA reads TGCAGTGCTCCAATCGAGGATACGCAGTATTTT.